This TCR beta chain was observed in a study of T cell responses to AZD1222 COVID-19 vaccine. Study background: Pooled together were second doses at about 4 or about 12 weeks. General observations from the study: Variant regions that are unmutated are reportedly the target of nearly half of spike-specific TCRs. Sampled repertoires all dated from after the peak T cell response. Among vaccine-associated CD4 TCRs, coverage spanned spike, with dominance at 160-218 and 743-854.

Concerning this clone: The antigen is undetermined.

Some clones are missing from TCRdb's copy, which holds only in-frame ones; the method was immunoSEQ multiplex PCR. This table has approximately 130,000 clones, about 94% appearing once. The CDR3 runs 13 residues. Germline values: CDR1 MNHEY, CDR2 SVGAGI. V lost 5 bases and J 8 bases, leaving 15 bases between the germline ends. The chain recombines TRBV6-5 with TRBJ1-2, with D maybe TRBD1 (6 bases). The material sequenced was peripheral blood, taken on day 0 of AZD1222 vaccination. The sequence derives from an adult in good health. This CDR3 is CASSQWGGQGYTF. The DNA for the CDR3 is TGTGCCAGCAGTCAGTGGGGGGGGCAAGGCTACACCTTC.